This entry is about one T cell receptor (beta chain). Its antigen specificity is not known. Nothing much larger sits one base from this clone, and base qualities are not available. The CDR3 runs 16 residues from the cysteine to the phenylalanine. Only the CDR3 DNA stays, 48 bases, in frame from base 1. The trim is 1 base for V and 0 bases for J, with a gap of 11 bases between the germline ends. The germline V gene (reference sequence) gives CDR1 as LGHDT and CDR2 as YNNKEL. These data come from a study of Ad26.COV2.S vaccination and SARS-CoV-2 variants (dated by TCRdb to the early 2020s). With regard to the full study: Donors in the vaccine arm were drawn from COV1001, a multicentre, randomized, double-blind, placebo-controlled phase I-IIa trial testing Ad26.COV2.S in healthy adults. TCRbeta repertoire sequencing was used to assess the specificity and breadth of SARS-CoV-2-reactive T cell receptors after Ad26.COV2.S vaccination. The TCR-sequenced set comprised approximately 32 samples: around 20 Ad26.COV2.S vaccine recipients, 5 placebo recipients and 8 SARS-CoV-2 convalescent individuals. Participants in the trial were split at random into five groups of five each, receiving low-dose or high-dose Ad26.COV2.S once or twice, or else placebo on both occasions. Ad26.COV2.S was given intramuscularly at 5x10^10 or 1x10^11 viral particles, as a single shot or as two shots 56 days apart. Investigators remained blinded to trial group allocation during experiments and outcome assessment. Study-level results and caveats: The study was not powered to compare responses between vaccine doses or regimens. Vaccine and placebo recipients had comparable non-spike TCR breadth, which fits with the vaccine containing only spike. Spike-specific TCR breadth was higher in Ad26.COV2.S recipients than in placebo recipients (P = 0.0014). The authors noted that the TCR breadth and depth analyses may have underestimated total T cell responses. After vaccination, substantial breadth of spike-specific CD8+ and CD4+ T cell responses was reported.

The treatment or condition label, read with the paper, signifies: around 19 received Ad26.COV2.S at low or high dose, single or two shots; 5 received placebo; per-sample allocation not given. Repertoires of vaccine and placebo recipients were sequenced from samples taken on day 63 after the first injection. Cohort 1b enrolled about two dozen adults aged 18-55 years at a single site in Boston, USA, between 29 July and 7 August 2020. Ad26.COV2.S was a replication-incompetent adenovirus type 26 vector that expressed a prefusion-stabilized SARS-CoV-2 spike protein derived from the original Wuhan strain. The immunoSEQ Assay was used to sequence TCRbeta CDR3 regions. After extraction, genomic DNA underwent amplification by bias-controlled multiplex PCR, followed by high-throughput sequencing. Under the source paper's analysis protocol: To quantify the absolute abundance of every unique TCRbeta CDR3 region, sequences were collapsed and filtered. T cell fraction was estimated by normalizing TCRbeta template counts to usable DNA, which was measured by amplifying reference genes present in all nucleated cells. Repertoire TCRs were annotated as SARS-CoV-2-specific when V gene, CDR3 amino acid sequence and J gene were exactly matched to a known reactive TCR set. The reference SARS-CoV-2 TCR set came from MIRA and was filtered for enrichment in COVID-19-positive ImmuneCODE repertoires, removing public or cross-reactive TCRs. Drawing on the MIRA antigens, annotated TCRs were analysed further at the level of specific ORF or position within ORF. Depth was the summed frequency of annotated unique rearrangements, while breadth was defined as annotated unique rearrangements over total unique productive rearrangements. TCR breadth was compared between groups using two-sided Wilcoxon rank-sum tests. As stored in TCRdb, this immuneACCESS dataset retains in-frame rearrangements with V and J assigned. A fraction of the clones does not appear; measured against another copy, unresolved V genes explain less than half of the discrepancy, and the remainder lacks a known reason. V and J calls and clone size are those listed in that table; D and trimming were worked out from the DNA. In all, the sample holds 400,000 to 450,000 clones, and over 80% of those were seen once. Around 1.7% of the sample goes to the ten largest clones.

This clonotype was obtained from a person aged 18 to 65 who received the Ad26.COV2.S COVID-19 vaccine or a placebo. This chain is built from TRBV3-1 (or the pseudogene TRBV3-2) and TRBJ2-3, and the D gene may be TRBD1, 5 bases matching. Sequenced here: peripheral blood, sampled in a trial of Ad26.COV2.S vaccine versus placebo. CDR3 loop: CASSQVGATSTDTQYF. The nucleotides are TGTGCCAGCAGCCAAGTAGGGGCCACTAGCACAGATACGCAGTATTTT.